This T cell receptor (beta chain) was found in a study of blood T cells in healthy people across ages. Study at large: Every two T cells gave about one barcoded beta molecule via template switching.

Broader study findings: PBMCs were not sorted, which prevented a conclusive comparison of naive versus antigen-experienced cells. It was the long-lived donors that had more naive CD4+ cells and higher diversity than aged donors.

Through a sample-barcoded 5' primer and a J-beta primer mix, a second PCR was run for roughly 6 to 12 cycles. Each CDR3 protein is one row after TCRdb ran MiXCR on the 5' RACE reads. The sample records 650,000 to 1,000,000 distinct CDR3 sequences, under 40% being singletons. This clonotype was seen only a few times. Its target is unknown. The CDR3 totals 13 residues. Germline assignment: CDR1 SGHRS and CDR2 YFSETQ. V was pared by 4 bases and J by 4 bases, with 11 bases between. The donors, aged roughly 6 to 90, were healthy Caucasians from Russia. Sequenced input: blood. The source of this sequence is a man between 18 and 35 years old in good health. The chain couples TRBV5-1 to TRBJ2-5; tentative D call: TRBD1 (5 bases). The CDR3 sequence: CASSKSRGETQYF. The CDR3 nucleotides are TGCGCCAGCAGCAAATCTAGGGGAGAGACCCAGTACTTC.